This TCR beta chain was documented in a study of blood T cell repertoires in COVID-19. Overall study context: COVID-19 samples, acute and convalescent, were from the United States, Italy and Spain. Sample material is recorded as cDNA or gDNA derived from T cells, B-cell-depleted T cells, or PBMCs.

Original processing notes: Estimates of nucleated cell counts were drawn from the amplification of reference gene primers. Data came from immunoSEQ multiplex PCR; TCRdb stores just in-frame clones and leaves some out. That table supplies the V and J calls and clone size; D and trimming were determined from the DNA. The sample holds tens of thousands of clones, 80% to 90% seen once. V dropped 2 bases and J dropped 1; count of bases not matched to a gene: 8. Germline assignment: CDR1 GTSNPN and CDR2 SVGIG (reference sequence). This CDR3 has 18 residues. Material for sequencing was peripheral blood. The sequence was obtained from a woman aged 40-49 years with active or convalescent COVID-19. The chain uses TRBV30 and TRBJ1-4; TRBD1 matches 12 bases. Here the CDR3 reads CAWSPGTGGAGTNEKLFF. The CDR3 bases are TGTGCCTGGAGTCCCGGGACAGGGGGCGCGGGAACTAATGAAAAACTGTTTTTT.